These 29 T cell receptor beta chains originate from one sample sequenced in a study of read filtering for tumor transcriptome and immune sequencing (TCRdb year 2020). Sequencing was performed on an Illumina HiSeq 4000. TCR libraries were built from approximately 0.4 ug RNA with the Immunoverse kit, using molecular barcoded adaptors covering alpha/delta and beta/gamma chains. TCRdb took the public reads, trimmed them with fastp at Q25, ran MiXCR for clone calling and kept in-frame beta chains. Identical CDR3 protein sequences are pooled into one entry, listed with their most common genes and DNA. The sample table shows over 55,000 distinct CDR3 sequences, and about 14% are seen once. Clones ranked in the top ten supply under 55% of the sample. Material for sequencing was a population of CD138-negative cells sorted from bone marrow. This sample's cell subset or site label indicates: bone marrow mononuclear cells depleted of CD138+ plasma/myeloma cells by negative magnetic selection. These receptors all stem from a donor at least 40 years old with multiple myeloma.

The J gene is TRBJ1-1, the V gene TRBV20-1, with 8 bases that match TRBD1. Germline trimming cut 1 base from V and 4 bases from J; bases unmatched to any gene: 11. Germline values: CDR1 DFQATT, CDR2 SNEGSKA (reference sequence). This CDR3 has 16 amino acids. The CDR3 DNA reads as TGCAGTGCTAGAGGTTTTGGGACAGGCATGAGCACTGAAGCTTTCTTT. The encoded protein is CSARGFGTGMSTEAFF.

The V and J genes are TRBV5-4 and TRBJ2-5; 7 bases map to TRBD1. Per germline, CDR1 SGHNT and CDR2 YYREEE (reference sequence). V was clipped by 0 bases and J by 1 base; unmatched bases: 9. CDR3 length equals 17 residues. The CDR3 spells CASSLVPTGASQETQYF. CDR3 nucleotides: TGTGCCAGCAGCTTGGTCCCAACAGGGGCCTCCCAAGAGACCCAGTACTTC.

The table lists this clonotype with a few counts. A much larger clone lies one base from this, so it may be a read error. This chain joins TRBV6-2 or TRBV6-3 and TRBJ2-7, with D uncertain. CDR3 length: 12 amino acids. Per germline, CDR1 MNHEY and CDR2 SVGEGT. V was trimmed by 8 bases and J by 6 bases, leaving 14 bases between them. CDR3 loop: CASSRTAGEQYF. The CDR3 DNA is TGTGCCAGCTCCAGGACCGCCGGCGAGCAGTACTTC.

Ten or more counts support this clonotype. V and J are TRBV24-1 and TRBJ2-1; D not certain. Germline V lookup: CDR1 KGHDR, CDR2 SFDVKD. This CDR3 is built from 15 residues. Trimming pared 3 bases from V and 0 bases from J, leaving 8 bases between. The DNA for the CDR3 is TGTGCCACCAGTGATCTCGCGACCTCCTACAATGAGCAGTTCTTC. Amino acid sequence: CATSDLATSYNEQFF.

This clonotype was picked up many times. This chain uses TRBV2 with TRBJ2-1, with D possibly being TRBD1 (6 bases). The CDR3 spans 13 residues. With 4 bases removed from V and 8 bases from J, the gap between germline ends came to 12 bases. Germline CDR1 SNHLY, CDR2 FYNNEI. CDR3 in amino acids: CASSGTESDEQFF. The DNA of the CDR3 is TGTGCCAGCAGTGGGACAGAGTCAGATGAGCAGTTCTTC.

In its sample, this clonotype was seen many times. At one of its ends the junction is not consistent with the germline gene, which may arise from a read error. V gene TRBV7-7 combines with J gene TRBJ2-3; D gene uncertain. CDR1 and CDR2 (germline): SSHAT, FNYEAQ (reference sequence). This CDR3 comprises 13 residues. CDR3 loop: CASSPRWADTQYF. The CDR3 nucleotides are TGTGCTAGCAGCCCCCGATGGGCAGATACGCAGTATTTT.

This clonotype was seen at least ten times. V and J are TRBV7-9 and TRBJ2-7, with D maybe TRBD1 (5 bases). Trimming pared 5 bases from V and 4 bases from J, leaving 12 bases between. CDR1 SEHNR and CDR2 FQNEAQ come from the germline V gene (reference sequence). The CDR3 has 13 residues. The CDR3 nucleotides read TGTGCCAGCAGCCACACGTCAGGGTACGAGCAGTACTTC. Translated, it gives CASSHTSGYEQYF. The full variable domain, its missing parts supplied by reference TRBV7-9 and TRBJ2-7, is DTGVSQNPRHKITKRGQNVTFRCDPISEHNRLYWYRQTLGQGPEFLTYFQNEAQLEKSRLLSDRFSAERPKGSFSTLEIQRTEQGDSAMYLCASSHTSGYEQYFGPGTRLTVT.

This clonotype was seen ten or more times. This chain connects TRBV28 to TRBJ2-5; TRBD1 agrees at 7 bases. The CDR3 is made up of 14 amino acids. Unmatched junction bases numbered 6, after V lost 3 bases and J lost 5 bases. Per germline, CDR1 MDHEN and CDR2 SYDVKM. CDR3 residues: CASSFRQGKETQYF. Here the CDR3 DNA reads TGTGCCAGCAGTTTTCGACAGGGAAAGGAGACCCAGTACTTC.

This clonotype was observed many times. The CDR3 here is CASSYPGQQETQYF. CDR3 DNA sequence: TGTGCCAGCAGTTACCCAGGGCAGCAAGAGACCCAGTACTTC. The chain uses TRBV6-5 and TRBJ2-5, with a weak D call TRBD1 (5 bases). V was cut by 2 bases and J by 2 bases, with 9 bases left in between. The CDR3 is made up of 14 amino acids. Germline V lookup: CDR1 MNHEY, CDR2 SVGAGI.

This chain joins TRBV5-4 and TRBJ1-1, with 9 bases identical to TRBD1. This CDR3 is 15 amino acids long. Germline V lookup: CDR1 SGHNT, CDR2 YYREEE (reference sequence). With V trimmed by 4 bases and J by 0 bases, 4 bases remained unmatched. The CDR3 here is CASSPRTGVNTEAFF. CDR3 DNA sequence: TGTGCCAGCAGCCCCAGGACAGGGGTGAACACTGAAGCTTTCTTT.

This chain joins TRBV27 and TRBJ2-7, with TRBD1 as a possible D gene (6 bases). Trimming pared 10 bases from V and 0 bases from J, leaving 13 bases between. CDR3 length: 13 residues. The V gene's germline CDR1 is MNHEY and CDR2 SMNVEV (reference sequence). The CDR3 DNA reads as TGTGCCAATGAAGACAGGACCTCCTACGAGCAGTACTTC. Its protein product is CANEDRTSYEQYF.

This clonotype was observed many times. The J gene is TRBJ1-5, the V gene TRBV28; TRBD1 matches at 7 bases. This CDR3 region has 15 residues. The germline gives CDR1 MDHEN, CDR2 SYDVKM. V lost 6 bases and J lost 3; bases outside the gene matches: 8. The CDR3 bases are TGTGCCAGCAGATCAAGGGGGCCGGACAATCAGCCCCAGCATTTT. As protein: CASRSRGPDNQPQHF. Filled out from reference TRBV28 and TRBJ1-5, the complete variable domain reads DVKVTQSSRYLVKRTGEKVFLECVQDMDHENMFWYRQDPGLGLRLIYFSYDVKMKEKGDIPEGYSVSREKKERFSLILESASTNQTSMYLCASRSRGPDNQPQHFGDGTRLSIL.

Of note for this clonotype: This clone may be a read error of a much larger clone one base away. The genes are TRBV29-1 and TRBJ2-7; TRBD2 matches 9 bases. Germline CDR1 and CDR2: SQVTM and ANQGSEA. The CDR3 covers 14 residues. CDR3 protein: CSVGETSGAYDQYF. The DNA of the CDR3 is TGCAGCGTTGGTGAGACTAGCGGAGCATACGACCAGTACTTC.

There are many counts of this clonotype. The chain recombines TRBV7-2 with TRBJ2-1; 8 bases match TRBD2. Per germline, CDR1 SGHTA and CDR2 FQGNSA. V lost 1 base, J lost 5 bases, and 10 bases stayed unmatched. The CDR3 is made up of 17 amino acids. The CDR3 region is CASSLVPTSGTDNEQFF. The DNA of the CDR3 is TGTGCCAGCAGCTTAGTCCCTACTAGCGGAACGGACAATGAGCAGTTCTTC.

In its sample, this clonotype was seen a few times. This may come from a read error, since a much larger clone is one base off. V is TRBV5-1 and J is TRBJ1-5; 9 positions match TRBD1. CDR3 length equals 15 residues. The germline V gene has CDR1 SGHRS and CDR2 YFSETQ. DNA for the CDR3: TGCGCCAGCAGCTGGACAGGGGATGGCAATCTGCCCCAGCATTTT. Translating gives CASSWTGDGNLPQHF.

This clonotype was seen more than once but under ten times. This sequence joins TRBV30 and TRBJ2-6, with D hard to call. V lost 0 bases and J 3 bases, leaving 9 bases between the germline ends. CDR1 GTSNPN and CDR2 SVGIG come from the germline V gene (reference sequence). The CDR3 length is 15 residues. The CDR3 is CAWSVGRIGANVLTF. CDR3 DNA sequence: TGTGCCTGGAGTGTAGGGCGTATTGGGGCCAACGTCCTGACTTTC.

This clonotype has a count of ten or more. The chain recombines TRBV4-3 with TRBJ2-1, with TRBD2 matching over 9 bases. Germline V gene sequence: CDR1 LGHNA, CDR2 YSLEER. V shed 6 bases, J shed 6 bases, and the junction held 3 bases outside the gene matches. This CDR3 is built from 13 residues. CDR3 loop: CASSTSGFNEQFF. CDR3 DNA sequence: TGCGCCAGCAGTACTAGCGGGTTCAATGAGCAGTTCTTC.

This chain uses TRBV5-6 with TRBJ2-7; D unresolved. V dropped 5 bases and J dropped 3 bases, with 15 bases sitting between them. Germline CDR1 SGHDT, CDR2 YYEEEE. The CDR3 length is 14 residues. CDR3 sequence: CASSLGPSIYEQYF. The CDR3 bases are TGTGCCAGCAGTCTAGGACCGTCAATCTACGAGCAGTACTTC.

This clonotype was detected ten times or more. The chain carries TRBV12-3 or TRBV12-4 and TRBJ1-6; the D gene is possibly TRBD1 (5 bases). This CDR3 contains 14 residues. The V and J ends lost 4 bases and 8 bases respectively, with 12 bases between them. The CDR3 DNA sequence: TGTGCCAGCAGTTCGGACAAGTACTATTCACCCCTCCACTTT. Its translation is CASSSDKYYSPLHF.

This clonotype was counted many times. The chain is built from TRBV20-1 and TRBJ1-5, with 7 bases identical to TRBD1. The CDR3 covers 16 residues. J gave up 5 bases and V 1 base, and 11 bases lay outside the gene matches. CDR1 is DFQATT, CDR2 SNEGSKA, per germline (reference sequence). CDR3 region: CSARVVRGQGHQPQHF. CDR3 coding DNA: TGCAGTGCTAGAGTAGTTAGGGGGCAAGGACATCAGCCCCAGCATTTT.

The table lists this clonotype with many counts. The V gene is TRBV20-1, the J gene TRBJ2-7; D is uncertain. This CDR3 is built from 12 residues. CDR1 is DFQATT, CDR2 SNEGSKA, per germline (reference sequence). The V and J ends lost 2 bases and 3 bases respectively, with 8 bases between them. CDR3: CSARLNRYEQYF. CDR3 bases: TGCAGTGCTAGACTCAATCGCTACGAGCAGTACTTC.

The table lists this clonotype with many counts. This chain connects TRBV20-1 to TRBJ2-2; 7 nucleotides line up with TRBD1. Germline lookup yields CDR1 DFQATT and CDR2 SNEGSKA (reference sequence). The CDR3 covers 14 residues. The ends lost 6 bases at V and 0 bases at J; junction bases unmatched: 4. The CDR3 reads CSARGNANTGELFF. The CDR3 DNA sequence: TGCAGTGCCAGGGGGAACGCGAACACCGGGGAGCTGTTTTTT.

This clonotype was seen a handful of times. This sequence joins TRBV27 and TRBJ2-4, with D possibly TRBD2 on 5 matching bases. V lost 4 bases, J lost 8 bases, and 18 bases lay in between. The CDR3 consists of 15 residues. Germline-derived CDR1 and CDR2 are MNHEY and SMNVEV (reference sequence). CDR3 loop: CASSSRPAEGYIQYF. CDR3 nucleotides: TGTGCCAGCAGTTCCAGGCCCGCCGAGGGATACATTCAGTACTTC.

This clonotype was observed many times. The rearrangement links TRBV29-1 to TRBJ2-7; TRBD2 matches 8 bases. This CDR3 has 12 amino acids. The junction had 5 bases not matched to a gene; V was cut back by 6 bases and J by 4 bases. Germline V gene data show CDR1 as SQVTM and CDR2 as ANQGSEA. Written as DNA, the CDR3 is TGCAGCGTCCGGGGGGGCGTTTACGAGCAGTACTTC. It yields the protein CSVRGGVYEQYF.

About this clonotype: This may arise from a read error, as a much more abundant clone is one base away. This chain links TRBV5-1 with TRBJ2-6; TRBD2 aligns across 7 bases. Germline lookup yields CDR1 SGHRS and CDR2 YFSETQ. CDR3 length: 18 residues. The CDR3 spells CASSLRDYGFSGANVLDF. The DNA of the CDR3 is TGCGCCAGCAGCTTGCGGGACTATGGCTTCTCTGGGGCCAACGTCCTGGATTTC.

This clonotype was recorded many times. V is TRBV15 and J is TRBJ2-5, with D possibly being TRBD1 (6 bases). Trimming removed 5 bases at V and 7 bases at J, with 17 bases between. There are 14 residues in the CDR3. Germline CDR1 is LNHNV and CDR2 is YYDKDF (reference sequence). The CDR3 region is CATSGDVGGWTQYF. In DNA, the CDR3 is TGTGCCACCAGCGGTGACGTAGGGGGATGGACCCAGTACTTC.

This clonotype was observed many times. The J gene is TRBJ2-1, the V gene TRBV6-2 or TRBV6-3; 9 positions agree with TRBD2. Germline loops: CDR1 MNHEY, CDR2 SVGEGT. After removal of 2 bases from V and 2 bases from J, the junction contained 1 base not matched to a gene. The CDR3 has 15 amino acids. The CDR3 nucleotides are TGTGCCAGCAGTTACGCGGGAGGGGCCTACAATGAGCAGTTCTTC. It translates to CASSYAGGAYNEQFF.

The chain joins TRBV6-5 to TRBJ2-2, with D possibly TRBD2 on 6 matching bases. Trimming removed 7 bases from V and 4 bases from J, with 13 bases in between. Germline CDR1 and CDR2: MNHEY and SVGAGI. This CDR3 region has 14 residues. The CDR3 is CASTRRVSTGELFF. CDR3 coding DNA: TGTGCCAGCACCCGGAGGGTGAGCACCGGGGAGCTGTTTTTT.

This rearrangement joins TRBV5-1 to TRBJ2-6; no clear D gene. Germline CDR1 SGHRS, CDR2 YFSETQ. This CDR3 region has 19 residues. Trimming took off 0 bases at V and 3 bases at J, with 19 bases between the two ends. The CDR3 DNA sequence: TGCGCCAGCAGCTTGGCCTGGGCAGGCCTCGGCCTTGGGGCCAACGTCCTGACTTTC. Translating gives CASSLAWAGLGLGANVLTF.